The 20 T cell receptor beta chains below come from one sample, sequenced in a study of early T cells in non-severe SARS-CoV-2 infection. TCRdb fed the 5' RACE reads into MiXCR, producing one record per CDR3 protein. The repertoire holds roughly 100,000 distinct CDR3 sequences, with around 13% as singletons. The sequenced sample was whole blood. The receptors were sampled from an adult who was a healthcare worker with PCR-confirmed SARS-CoV-2 infection or an uninfected control (not recorded which).

The rearrangement uses TRBV28 and TRBJ2-1, with D perhaps matching TRBD2 (6 bases). Trimming cost V 4 bases and J 7 bases, with 14 bases left between them. Germline CDR1 MDHEN, CDR2 SYDVKM. This CDR3 contains 14 residues. CDR3 DNA: TGTGCCAGCAGTTCACGGTTAGCGGTTAATGAGCAGTTCTTC. Translation gives CASSSRLAVNEQFF.

The genes are TRBV6-5 and TRBJ1-1, with 8 bases fitting TRBD1. This CDR3 is built from 14 residues. CDR1 is MNHEY, CDR2 SVGAGI, per germline. V gave up 7 bases and J gave up 2 bases; unmatched junction bases: 6. CDR3 nucleotide sequence: TGTGCCAGCATAAGGCAGGGGGCTAACACTGAAGCTTTCTTT. As protein: CASIRQGANTEAFF.

This clonotype occurred a few times. This chain connects TRBV11-2 to TRBJ2-7; TRBD2 aligns across 15 bases. Trimming at V came to 4 bases and at J to 7 bases, leaving 2 bases not matched to a gene. This CDR3 is built from 14 residues. CDR1 is SGHAT, CDR2 FQNNGV, per germline. CDR3 nucleotide sequence: TGTGCCAGCAGCTCGGGACTAGCGGGAGGTGAGCAGTACTTC. Protein product: CASSSGLAGGEQYF.

The CDR3 loop is CASSPEWTGELFF. The CDR3 DNA sequence: TGTGCCAGCAGCCCCGAGTGGACCGGGGAGCTGTTTTTT. This rearrangement joins TRBV9 to TRBJ2-2; D unclear. The CDR3 length is 13 residues. V lost 4 bases, J lost 5 bases, and 9 bases lay in between. Germline CDR1 and CDR2: SGDLS and YYNGEE.

V usage is TRBV19 and J usage is TRBJ2-7, with 7 nucleotides matching TRBD1. Germline-derived CDR1 and CDR2 are LNHDA and SQIVND (reference sequence). CDR3 length equals 13 residues. V was clipped by 9 bases and J by 4 bases; unmatched bases: 9. This CDR3 is CASKGGVLYEQYF. The DNA for the CDR3 is TGTGCCAGCAAAGGGGGCGTCCTTTACGAGCAGTACTTC.

This clonotype appeared many times. V is TRBV27 and J is TRBJ1-5; TRBD1 matches at 10 bases. The germline CDR1 and CDR2 sequences are MNHEY and SMNVEV (reference sequence). The V gene end was trimmed by 3 bases and the J gene end by 7 bases; junction bases not matched to a gene: 0. This CDR3 contains 13 residues. CDR3: CASSLDRGQPQHF. CDR3 in DNA: TGTGCCAGCAGTTTGGACAGGGGGCAGCCCCAGCATTTT.

The chain links TRBV2 to TRBJ1-1, with 7 bases fitting TRBD1. This CDR3 comprises 14 residues. Trimming at V came to 3 bases and at J to 1 base, leaving 2 bases not matched to a gene. Germline CDR1 is SNHLY and CDR2 is FYNNEI. The CDR3 region is CASSEGQPNTEAFF. CDR3 coding DNA: TGTGCCAGCAGTGAGGGACAGCCGAACACTGAAGCTTTCTTT. The full variable domain, with the rest looked up from reference TRBV2 and TRBJ1-1, is EPEVTQTPSHQVTQMGQEVILRCVPISNHLYFYWYRQILGQKVEFLVSFYNNEISEKSEIFDDQFSVERPDGSNFTLKIRSTKLEDSAMYFCASSEGQPNTEAFFGQGTRLTVV.

This clonotype was counted at least ten times. V usage is TRBV6-5 and J usage is TRBJ2-5; D is ambiguous. The germline V gene encodes CDR1 MNHEY and CDR2 SVGAGI. This CDR3 has 11 amino acids. The germline V and J ends were trimmed by 3 bases and 6 bases, with 5 bases remaining between them. In DNA, the CDR3 is TGTGCCAGCAGTTATGCGAAGACCCAGTACTTC. As protein: CASSYAKTQYF.

The chain couples TRBV30 to TRBJ2-7, with D maybe TRBD1 (5 bases). The CDR3 is made up of 13 amino acids. V shed 4 bases and J shed 2 bases, with 12 bases lying between them. The germline CDR1 and CDR2 sequences are GTSNPN and SVGIG (reference sequence). CDR3 sequence: CAWKSGYPYEQYF. The CDR3 region has the DNA TGTGCCTGGAAGTCAGGGTACCCCTACGAGCAGTACTTC.

The sample holds a few counts of this clonotype. Since the CDR3 does not end with the conserved phenylalanine or tryptophan, this likely comes from a read error. The V and J genes are TRBV20-1 and TRBJ2-7, with D perhaps TRBD2 (6 bases). This CDR3 has 12 residues. V lost 6 bases and J 6 bases, leaving 15 bases between the germline ends. Germline CDR1 and CDR2: DFQATT and SNEGSKA (reference sequence). The CDR3 reads CSAEDYSGEQYL. Here the CDR3 DNA reads TGCAGTGCCGAGGACTACTCAGGCGAGCAGTACCTC.

This clonotype was observed many times. This CDR3 is CASSAGQGTFF. The CDR3 bases are TGCGCCAGCAGCGCGGGACAGGGAACTTTCTTT. The genes are TRBV5-1 and TRBJ1-1; 9 positions match TRBD1. Germline CDR1 is SGHRS and CDR2 is YFSETQ. The CDR3 covers 11 residues. V lost 4 bases and J lost 12; bases outside the gene matches: 4.

This clonotype was observed at least ten times. This chain uses TRBV19 with TRBJ2-3; TRBD1 is a possible D gene (6 bases). The CDR3 consists of 15 residues. Trimming cost V 5 bases and J 2 bases, with 14 bases left between them. The germline CDR1 and CDR2 sequences are LNHDA and SQIVND (reference sequence). CDR3 coding DNA: TGTGCCAGTAGTGCGCAGGGGATTTCCACAGATACGCAGTATTTT. It specifies CASSAQGISTDTQYF.

The chain has TRBV7-2 and TRBJ2-5; D is perhaps TRBD1 (6 bases). The V and J ends lost 6 bases and 5 bases respectively, with 13 bases between them. Germline V gene lookup returns CDR1 SGHTA and CDR2 FQGNSA. The CDR3 is made up of 13 amino acids. The CDR3 region is CASRHRVGETQYF. CDR3 coding DNA: TGTGCCAGCAGACACAGGGTCGGGGAGACCCAGTACTTC.

At least ten counts were recorded for this clonotype. The V gene is TRBV7-9, the J gene TRBJ1-1; no reliable D call. Trimming removed 1 base from V and 6 bases from J, with 6 bases in between. The CDR3 loop spans 12 amino acids. The germline V gene has CDR1 SEHNR and CDR2 FQNEAQ (reference sequence). The CDR3 nucleotides read TGTGCCAGCAGCTTAGGTGGGTCTGAAGCTTTCTTT. This sequence encodes CASSLGGSEAFF.

This clonotype was detected ten times or more. V and J are TRBV11-2 and TRBJ1-5; D gene ambiguous. CDR1 SGHAT and CDR2 FQNNGV come from the germline V gene. Trimming cost V 3 bases and J 3 bases, with 6 bases left between them. The CDR3 runs to 13 residues. CDR3 sequence (DNA): TGTGCCAGCAGCTTTAATACCAATCAGCCCCAGCATTTT. This gives the protein CASSFNTNQPQHF.

V usage is TRBV15 and J usage is TRBJ2-5; no clear D gene. CDR1 and CDR2 from the germline V gene are LNHNV and YYDKDF (reference sequence). The CDR3 has 13 residues. V lost 6 bases and J 3 bases, leaving 11 bases between the germline ends. CDR3 nucleotide sequence: TGTGCCACCAGGGCCGACTTGAAAGAGACCCAGTACTTC. As protein: CATRADLKETQYF.

Remarks on this clonotype: This clone may be a read error of a much larger clone one base away. The rearrangement uses TRBV7-9 and TRBJ2-7; no clear D. Germline loops: CDR1 SEHNR, CDR2 FQNEAQ (reference sequence). CDR3 length: 12 amino acids. CDR3 nucleotide sequence: TGTGTCAGCAGCTTGCCAGCCTACGAGCAGTACTTC. Amino acids: CVSSLPAYEQYF.

As for this clonotype: Given a much more abundant clone one base away, this may be a read error. The genes are TRBV20-1 and TRBJ2-7; 12 bases map to TRBD2. CDR1 and CDR2 from the germline V gene are DFQATT and SNEGSKA (reference sequence). The J segment lost 7 bases and the V segment lost 2 bases, leaving 6 bases of the junction unmatched. CDR3 size: 14 residues. This chain's CDR3 is CSARLAGGPEEQYF. In nucleotides, the CDR3 is TGCAGTGCTAGACTAGCGGGAGGGCCGGAGGAGCAGTACTTC.

This clonotype was counted at least ten times. This chain uses TRBV20-1 with TRBJ2-1; 15 nucleotides agree with TRBD2. Per germline, CDR1 DFQATT and CDR2 SNEGSKA (reference sequence). CDR3 length equals 16 residues. Trimming at V came to 6 bases and at J to 2 bases, leaving 5 bases not matched to a gene. CDR3 protein: CSAAGLAGGTYNEQFF. CDR3 in DNA: TGCAGTGCCGCGGGACTAGCGGGAGGCACCTACAATGAGCAGTTCTTC.

This clonotype was counted between two and nine times. DNA for the CDR3: TGTGCCAGCAGTTACGATCCGGGTAGCGCCACTGAAGCTTTCTTT. It is translated as CASSYDPGSATEAFF. The chain carries TRBV6-2 or TRBV6-3 and TRBJ1-1; D unclear. Trimming took off 2 bases at V and 4 bases at J, with 14 bases between the two ends. Looked up from germline, CDR1 is MNHEY and CDR2 is SVGEGT. This CDR3 contains 15 residues.